Below, 17 T cell receptor beta chains from the same sample are listed, as sequenced in a study of T cells in Graves' hyperthyroidism and ophthalmopathy. TCR beta CDR3 regions were amplified from RNA. When the TCR CDR3 underwent first-round RT-PCR, the HTBI primer set was used. TCRdb analysed the multiplex PCR reads with MiXCR anew, one entry per CDR3 protein. This table holds approximately 360,000 distinct CDR3 sequences, around 25% found once. The sample taken for sequencing was blood. The receptors were sampled from a man aged 45-60 years with Graves' hyperthyroidism.

About this clonotype: This clone may be a read error of a much larger clone one base away. This chain links TRBV7-9 with TRBJ2-7, with 7 bases fitting TRBD1. Trimming took 8 bases from V and 4 from J; bases not matched to a gene: 11. This CDR3 spans 14 amino acids. CDR1 is SEHNR, CDR2 FQNEAQ, per germline (reference sequence). CDR3 residues: CASGHWDSQYEQYF. The CDR3 region has the DNA TGTGCCAGCGGCCACTGGGACAGCCAGTACGAGCAGTACTTC.

Concerning this clonotype: The junction does not match germline at one end; this may be a read error. The chain employs TRBV12-3 or TRBV12-4 and TRBJ1-5, with D possibly matching TRBD1 (5 bases). This CDR3 has 15 amino acids. The CDR3 DNA sequence: TGTACCAGCAGCCCTCCGGGACGGGGAAATCAGCCCCAGCATTTT. This codes for CTSSPPGRGNQPQHF.

V and J are TRBV5-1 and TRBJ2-2; 7 bases match TRBD1. In germline, CDR1 is SGHRS, CDR2 YFSETQ. Germline trimming cut 4 bases from V and 7 bases from J; bases unmatched to any gene: 7. There are 14 residues in the CDR3. The CDR3 spells CASSPRQGIGELFF. In nucleotides, the CDR3 is TGCGCCAGCAGCCCCCGACAGGGAATCGGGGAGCTGTTTTTT.

The genes are TRBV12-3 or TRBV12-4 and TRBJ1-2; D is uncertain. CDR3 size: 13 residues. V dropped 5 bases and J dropped 7 bases, with 14 bases sitting between them. The DNA of the CDR3 is TGTGCCAGCAGTCCCACCCACGCCTCTGGCTACACCTTC. Its protein is CASSPTHASGYTF.

The table lists this clonotype with a few counts. The V and J genes are TRBV14 and TRBJ2-1; 9 bases are shared with TRBD2. V shed 0 bases, J shed 10 bases, and the junction held 1 base outside the gene matches. Germline CDR1 SGHDN, CDR2 FVKESK. The CDR3 loop spans 13 amino acids. CDR3 sequence (DNA): TGTGCCAGCAGCCAAGAGACTAGCGGCGAGCAGTTCTTC. It translates to CASSQETSGEQFF. The whole variable domain, filled in from reference TRBV14 and TRBJ2-1, reads EAGVTQFPSHSVIEKGQTVTLRCDPISGHDNLYWYRRVMGKEIKFLLHFVKESKQDESGMPNNRFLAERTGGTYSTLKVQPAELEDSGVYFCASSQETSGEQFFGPGTRLTVL.

There are a few counts of this clonotype. V usage is TRBV20-1 and J usage is TRBJ2-3, with TRBD2 as a possible D gene (6 bases). CDR1 is DFQATT and CDR2 is SNEGSKA in the germline V gene (reference sequence). The CDR3 extends over 14 amino acids. The V end was cut by 6 bases, the J end by 0 bases, with 13 bases between. CDR3 region: CSARTGTSTDTQYF. CDR3 DNA: TGCAGTGCAAGAACCGGGACTAGCACAGATACGCAGTATTTT.

This clonotype was found a few times. The chain couples TRBV27 to TRBJ1-5, with D uncertain. CDR3 size: 12 residues. V gave up 3 bases and J gave up 6 bases, with 6 bases separating them. Looked up from germline, CDR1 is MNHEY and CDR2 is SMNVEV (reference sequence). In DNA form, the CDR3 reads TGTGCCAGCAGTTTTTCCGGTCAGCCCCAGCATTTT. Translating gives CASSFSGQPQHF.

The genes are TRBV29-1 and TRBJ2-7, with 9 bases matching TRBD2. The germline V gene has CDR1 SQVTM and CDR2 ANQGSEA. The CDR3 has 14 residues. The V gene end was trimmed by 4 bases and the J gene end by 0 bases; junction bases not matched to a gene: 4. The CDR3 protein is CSVVPSGTSYEQYF. Here the CDR3 DNA reads TGCAGCGTTGTCCCTAGCGGGACCTCCTACGAGCAGTACTTC.

Comments on this clonotype: The germline gene is not matched at one end of the junction; a read error may be the cause. The J gene is TRBJ1-4, the V gene TRBV5-5; no reliable D call. The CDR3 runs to 14 residues. The germline gives CDR1 SGHKS, CDR2 YYEKEE (reference sequence). The CDR3 region is CASSLGQVNENLFF. In DNA form, the CDR3 reads TGTGCCAGCAGCTTGGGGCAGGTTAATGAAAATCTGTTTTTT.

The chain is built from TRBV13 and TRBJ2-7; D remains unclear. The V end was cut by 5 bases, the J end by 0 bases, with 11 bases between. In germline, CDR1 is PRHDT, CDR2 FYEKMQ (reference sequence). The CDR3 runs 14 residues. This CDR3 is CASSVLPSSYEQYF. DNA for the CDR3: TGTGCCAGCAGCGTATTACCGAGCTCCTACGAGCAGTACTTC.

This clonotype was seen repeatedly, ten times or more. The chain carries TRBV6-1 and TRBJ2-1; D is undetermined. This CDR3 has 13 amino acids. The V gene lost 4 bases and the J gene lost 6 bases, with 10 bases spanning the gap. CDR1 MNHNS and CDR2 SASEGT come from the germline V gene. The CDR3 DNA sequence: TGTGCCAGCAGTGGTTTTGTTCCCAATGAGCAGTTCTTC. The encoded protein is CASSGFVPNEQFF.

CDR3 protein: CASSSVQGGNQPQHF. DNA for the CDR3: TGTGCCAGCAGTTCAGTTCAGGGAGGCAATCAGCCCCAGCATTTT. The chain combines TRBV27 with TRBJ1-5; D perhaps matches TRBD1 (5 bases). Germline-derived CDR1 and CDR2 are MNHEY and SMNVEV (reference sequence). The CDR3 runs to 15 residues. The V end was cut by 4 bases, the J end by 2 bases, with 12 bases between.

This clonotype came up a few times. V gene TRBV28 combines with J gene TRBJ2-7, with 7 bases fitting TRBD2. The germline V gene encodes CDR1 MDHEN and CDR2 SYDVKM. The CDR3 has 13 residues. V gave up 6 bases and J gave up 4 bases; unmatched junction bases: 6. The CDR3 bases are TGTGCCAGCAGCGACCCGGGGGGATACGAGCAGTACTTC. Its protein is CASSDPGGYEQYF.

The table lists this clonotype with a count of one. This may be a read error: a much more frequent sequence differs by one nucleotide. J is TRBJ1-5 and V is TRBV6-2 or TRBV6-3; D is undetermined. The ends were cut back, 7 bases at V and 0 bases at J, with 7 bases in the middle. The length of the CDR3 is 13 residues. The germline CDR1 and CDR2 sequences are MNHEY and SVGEGT. This chain's CDR3 is CASTGYSNQPQHF. CDR3 in DNA: TGTGCCAGCACGGGGTATAGCAATCAGCCCCAGCATTTT.

This clonotype was found many times. The chain employs TRBV2 and TRBJ2-7; D might be TRBD1 (5 bases). Trimming shortened V by 6 bases and J by 2 bases, and 8 bases separated the two germline ends. Per germline, CDR1 SNHLY and CDR2 FYNNEI. The CDR3 sequence is 12 residues long. The CDR3 sequence: CASSQGPYEQYF. CDR3 in DNA: TGTGCCAGCAGCCAGGGCCCCTACGAGCAGTACTTC.

V gene TRBV28 combines with J gene TRBJ1-2, with 8 bases lining up with TRBD1. Trimming removed 8 bases from V and 4 bases from J; junction bases left unmatched: 6. The CDR3 has 13 residues. Per the germline V gene, CDR1 is MDHEN and CDR2 is SYDVKM. The CDR3 region has the DNA TGTGCCAGCGAAGGACAGGGAGGCTATGGCTACACCTTC. It specifies CASEGQGGYGYTF.

This chain links TRBV18 with TRBJ2-4; 7 bases match TRBD1. Trimming at V came to 3 bases and at J to 11 bases, leaving 7 bases not matched to a gene. From germline, CDR1 is KGHSH and CDR2 LQKENI. This CDR3 is built from 13 residues. The CDR3 loop reads CASSPAGTELQYF. The CDR3 nucleotides are TGTGCCAGCTCACCCGCCGGGACAGAACTTCAGTACTTC.